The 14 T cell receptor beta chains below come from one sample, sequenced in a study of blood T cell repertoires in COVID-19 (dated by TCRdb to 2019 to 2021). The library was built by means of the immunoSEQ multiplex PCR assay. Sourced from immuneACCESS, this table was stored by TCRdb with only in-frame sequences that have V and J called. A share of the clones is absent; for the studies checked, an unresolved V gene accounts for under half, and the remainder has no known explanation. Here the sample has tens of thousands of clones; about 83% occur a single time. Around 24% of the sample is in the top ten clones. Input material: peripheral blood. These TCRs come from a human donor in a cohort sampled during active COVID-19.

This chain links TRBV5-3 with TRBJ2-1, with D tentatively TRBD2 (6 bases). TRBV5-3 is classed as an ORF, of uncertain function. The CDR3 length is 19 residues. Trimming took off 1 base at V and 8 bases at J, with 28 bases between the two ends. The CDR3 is CARSLRDTCWGVRLDEQFF. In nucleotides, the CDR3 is TGTGCCAGAAGCTTGCGAGACACCTGCTGGGGGGTTAGATTGGATGAGCAGTTCTTC.

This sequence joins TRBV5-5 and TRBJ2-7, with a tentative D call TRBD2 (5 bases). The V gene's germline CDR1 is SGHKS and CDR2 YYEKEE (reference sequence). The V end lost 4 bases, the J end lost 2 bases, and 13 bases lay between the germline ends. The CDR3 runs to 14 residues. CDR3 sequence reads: CASSPFEGTYEQYF. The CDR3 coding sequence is TGTGCCAGCAGCCCATTTGAGGGCACCTACGAGCAGTACTTC.

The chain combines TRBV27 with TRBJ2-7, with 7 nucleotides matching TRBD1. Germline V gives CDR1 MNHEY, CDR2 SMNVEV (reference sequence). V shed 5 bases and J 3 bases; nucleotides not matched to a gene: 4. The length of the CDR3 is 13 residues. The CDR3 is CASSRQGGYEQYF. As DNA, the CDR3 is TGTGCCAGCAGTAGACAGGGTGGCTACGAGCAGTACTTC.

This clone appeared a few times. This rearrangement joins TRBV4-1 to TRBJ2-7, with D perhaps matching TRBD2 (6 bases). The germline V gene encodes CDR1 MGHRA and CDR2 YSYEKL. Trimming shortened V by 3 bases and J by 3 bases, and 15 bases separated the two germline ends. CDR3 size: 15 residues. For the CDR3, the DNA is TGCGCCAGCAGCCACGGGGAACTAGCCCACTACGAGCAGTACTTC. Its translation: CASSHGELAHYEQYF.

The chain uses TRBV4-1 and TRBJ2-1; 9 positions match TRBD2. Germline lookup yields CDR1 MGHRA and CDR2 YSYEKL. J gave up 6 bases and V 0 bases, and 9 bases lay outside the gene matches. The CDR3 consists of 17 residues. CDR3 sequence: CASSQEVAGGPGNEQFF. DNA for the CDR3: TGCGCCAGCAGCCAAGAAGTTGCGGGGGGGCCGGGCAATGAGCAGTTCTTC.

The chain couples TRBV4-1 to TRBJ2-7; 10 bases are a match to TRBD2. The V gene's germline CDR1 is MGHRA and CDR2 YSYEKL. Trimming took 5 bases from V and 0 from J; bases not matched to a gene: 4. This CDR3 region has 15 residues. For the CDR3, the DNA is TGCGCCAGCAGCTCAGCGGGGGGGCTCTCCTACGAGCAGTACTTC. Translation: CASSSAGGLSYEQYF.

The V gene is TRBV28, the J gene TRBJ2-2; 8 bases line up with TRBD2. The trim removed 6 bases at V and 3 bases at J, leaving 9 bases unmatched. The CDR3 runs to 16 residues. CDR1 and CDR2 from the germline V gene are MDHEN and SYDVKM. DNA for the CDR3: TGTGCCAGCAGACGACCGGGACTAGATGACACCGGGGAGCTGTTTTTT. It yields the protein CASRRPGLDDTGELFF.

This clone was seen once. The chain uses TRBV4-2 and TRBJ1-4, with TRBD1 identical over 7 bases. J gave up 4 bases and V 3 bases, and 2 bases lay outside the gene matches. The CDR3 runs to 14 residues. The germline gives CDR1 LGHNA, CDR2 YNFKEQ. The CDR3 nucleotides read TGTGCCAGCAGCCACGGGACAGATAATGAAAAACTGTTTTTT. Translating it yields CASSHGTDNEKLFF.

CDR3 sequence (DNA): TGTGCCACCAGTGCTCTACTAGCGGACCAAGAGACCCAGTACTTC. This encodes CATSALLADQETQYF. The J gene is TRBJ2-5, the V gene TRBV24-1; 8 bases align to TRBD2. Germline trimming cut 5 bases from V and 0 bases from J; bases unmatched to any gene: 4. Germline V lookup: CDR1 KGHDR, CDR2 SFDVKD. This CDR3 comprises 15 residues.

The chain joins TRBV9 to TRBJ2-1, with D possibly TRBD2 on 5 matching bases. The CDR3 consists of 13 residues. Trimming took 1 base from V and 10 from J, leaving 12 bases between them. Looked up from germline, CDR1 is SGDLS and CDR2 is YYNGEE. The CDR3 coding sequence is TGTGCCAGCAGCGTAACGGGGAATGGCGAGCAGTTCTTC. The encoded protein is CASSVTGNGEQFF.

CDR3 sequence: CSQTRREGTDTQYF. The CDR3 DNA is TGCAGCCAGACAAGGCGGGAGGGGACAGATACGCAGTATTTT. The rearrangement links TRBV29-1 to TRBJ2-3, with 9 bases identical to TRBD2. The germline V gene encodes CDR1 SQVTM and CDR2 ANQGSEA. This CDR3 contains 14 residues. V lost 8 bases, J lost 3 bases, and 9 bases stayed unmatched.

The CDR3, as DNA: TGCGCCAGCAGCCGAACAGCGGGCAGCTCCTACGAGCAGTACTTC. Translation gives CASSRTAGSSYEQYF. The chain joins TRBV4-1 to TRBJ2-7; D may be TRBD2 (6 bases). Trimming stripped 4 bases from V and 0 bases from J, with 13 bases between. Germline CDR1 MGHRA, CDR2 YSYEKL. The CDR3 loop spans 15 amino acids.

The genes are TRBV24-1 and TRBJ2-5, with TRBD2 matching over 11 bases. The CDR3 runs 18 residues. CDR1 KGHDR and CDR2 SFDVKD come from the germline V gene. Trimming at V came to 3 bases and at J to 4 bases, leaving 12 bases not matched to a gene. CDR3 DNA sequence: TGTGCCACCAGTGATGCCATTAGCGGGAGGGCCCTCGGAGAGACCCAGTACTTC. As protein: CATSDAISGRALGETQYF.

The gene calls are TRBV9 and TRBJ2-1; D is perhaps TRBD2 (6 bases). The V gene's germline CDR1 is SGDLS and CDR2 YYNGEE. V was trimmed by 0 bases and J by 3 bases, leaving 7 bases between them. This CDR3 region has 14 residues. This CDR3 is CASSVETSYNEQFF. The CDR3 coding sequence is TGTGCCAGCAGCGTAGAGACTAGCTACAATGAGCAGTTCTTC.